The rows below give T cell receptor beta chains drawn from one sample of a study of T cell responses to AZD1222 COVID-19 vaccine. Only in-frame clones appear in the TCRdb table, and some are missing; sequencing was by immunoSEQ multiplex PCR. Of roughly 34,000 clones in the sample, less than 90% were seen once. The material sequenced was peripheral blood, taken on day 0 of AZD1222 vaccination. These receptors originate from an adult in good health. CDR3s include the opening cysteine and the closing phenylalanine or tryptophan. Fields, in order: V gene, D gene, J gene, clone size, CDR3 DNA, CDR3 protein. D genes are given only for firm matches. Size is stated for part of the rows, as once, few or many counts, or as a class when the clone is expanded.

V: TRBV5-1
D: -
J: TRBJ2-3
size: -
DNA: TGCGCCAGCAGCTTGGAGAGTATTGCAGATACGCAGTATTTT
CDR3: CASSLESIADTQYF

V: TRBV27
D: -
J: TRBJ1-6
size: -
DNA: TGTGCCAGCAAATACAGCTCCTATAATTCACCCCTCCACTTT
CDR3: CASKYSSYNSPLHF

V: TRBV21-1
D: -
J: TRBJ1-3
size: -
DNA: TGTGCCAGCAGCACCGGGACAACTGGAAACACCATATATTTT
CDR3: CASSTGTTGNTIYF

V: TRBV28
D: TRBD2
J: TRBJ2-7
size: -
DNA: TGTGCCAGCAGTCCCTGGACTAGCGGTAGCTCCTACGAGCAGTACTTC
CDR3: CASSPWTSGSSYEQYF

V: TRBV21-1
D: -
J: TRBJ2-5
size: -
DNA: TGTGCCAGCAAACCTCCCCCTAGCGGCCAAGAGACCCAGTACTTC
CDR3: CASKPPPSGQETQYF

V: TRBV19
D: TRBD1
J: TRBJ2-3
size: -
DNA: TGTGCCAGTAGTATGGGACAGCGCCACACAGATACGCAGTATTTT
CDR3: CASSMGQRHTDTQYF

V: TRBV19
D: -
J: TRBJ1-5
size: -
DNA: TGTGCCAGTAGAAGGTTGGGAGGAGGCAATCAGCCCCAGCATTTT
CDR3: CASRRLGGGNQPQHF

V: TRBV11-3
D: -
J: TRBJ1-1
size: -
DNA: TGTGCCAGCAGCTGGAGGCGACGCACAGTGAACACTGAAGCTTTCTTT
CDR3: CASSWRRRTVNTEAFF

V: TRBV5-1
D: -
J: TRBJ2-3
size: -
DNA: TGCGCCAGCAGCTTTGGCGGGGCTAGTGCCGGTACGCAGTATTTT
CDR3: CASSFGGASAGTQYF

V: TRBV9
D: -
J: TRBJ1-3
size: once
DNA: TGTGCCAGCAGCGTAGCTAGGCGACAGTCCAAGAGCTCTGGAAACACCATATATTTT
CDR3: CASSVARRQSKSSGNTIYF

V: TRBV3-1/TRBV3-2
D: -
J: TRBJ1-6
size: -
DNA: TGTGCCAGCAGCCAAGATGCGGGAAGGAATTCACCCCTCCACTTT
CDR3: CASSQDAGRNSPLHF

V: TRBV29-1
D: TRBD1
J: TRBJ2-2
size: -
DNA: TGCAGCGTCCGACGAGGGACAGGGGGCACCGGGGAGCTGTTTTTT
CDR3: CSVRRGTGGTGELFF

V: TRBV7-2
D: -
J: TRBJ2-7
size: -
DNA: TGTGCCAGCAGATTCGGGGTCTCCTACGAGCAGTACTTC
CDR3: CASRFGVSYEQYF

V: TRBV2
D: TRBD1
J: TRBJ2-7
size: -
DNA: TGTGCCAGCAGGGACAGGACAGGGTCGCCCCGCGAGCAGTACTTC
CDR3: CASRDRTGSPREQYF

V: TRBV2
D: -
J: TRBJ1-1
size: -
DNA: TGTGCCAGCAGTGAATGGGCCGGTGGGAACACTGAAGCTTTCTTT
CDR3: CASSEWAGGNTEAFF

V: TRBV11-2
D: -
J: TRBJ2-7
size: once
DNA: TGTGCCAGCAGCGGCGCTGACAGAGACGCAAGCGAGCAGTACTTC
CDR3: CASSGADRDASEQYF

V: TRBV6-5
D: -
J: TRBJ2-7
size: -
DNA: -
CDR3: CASSYFGQGYEQYF

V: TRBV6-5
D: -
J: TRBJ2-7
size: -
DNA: TGTGCCAGCAGTTACTCGTTCAACCTCGAGCAGTACTTC
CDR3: CASSYSFNLEQYF

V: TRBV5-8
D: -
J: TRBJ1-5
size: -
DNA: TGTGCCAGCAGCTCCGGCCAGGACAATCAGCCCCAGCATTTT
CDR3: CASSSGQDNQPQHF

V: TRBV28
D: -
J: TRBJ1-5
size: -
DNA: TGTGCCAGCACCCCACTACAGGGTTATCAGCCCCAGCATTTT
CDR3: CASTPLQGYQPQHF

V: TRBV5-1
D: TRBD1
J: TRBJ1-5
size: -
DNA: TGCGCCAGCAGCCTTGGCGGGACAGATAATCAGCCCCAGCATTTT
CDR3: CASSLGGTDNQPQHF

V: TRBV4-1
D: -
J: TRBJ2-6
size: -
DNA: TGCGCCAGCAGCCAAGATTTGAGAGGTACCGGGGCCAACGTCCTGACTTTC
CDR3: CASSQDLRGTGANVLTF

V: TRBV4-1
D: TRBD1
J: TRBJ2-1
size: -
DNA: TGCGCCAGCAGCCAAGATGGGACAGGGACCCTATACTCCTACAATGAGCAGTTCTTC
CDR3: CASSQDGTGTLYSYNEQFF

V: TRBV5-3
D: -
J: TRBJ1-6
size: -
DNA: TGTGCCAGAAAGTATCAGGGGTCGAATTCACCCCTCCACTTT
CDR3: CARKYQGSNSPLHF

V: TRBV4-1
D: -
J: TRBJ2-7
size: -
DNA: TGCGCCAGCAGCCAAGTCGGAAACAGCTACGAGCAGTACTTC
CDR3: CASSQVGNSYEQYF

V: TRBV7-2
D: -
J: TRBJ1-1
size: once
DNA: TGTGCCAGCAGCTCCCCTCACACTGAAGCTTTCTTT
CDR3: CASSSPHTEAFF

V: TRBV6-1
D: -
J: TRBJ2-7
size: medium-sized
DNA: TGTGCCAGCAGTGAATCCCCAGGCTCCGCCGGCGAGCAGTACTTC
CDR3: CASSESPGSAGEQYF

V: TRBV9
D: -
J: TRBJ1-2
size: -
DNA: TGTGCCAGCAGTCAAGATAGTAGGTCAGGGGGCTACACCTTC
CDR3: CASSQDSRSGGYTF

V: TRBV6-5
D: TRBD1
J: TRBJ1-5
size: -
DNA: TGTGCCAGCAGTTCACAGGGGGACCTAAATCAGCCCCAGCATTTT
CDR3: CASSSQGDLNQPQHF

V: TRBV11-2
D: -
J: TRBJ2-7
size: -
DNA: TGTGCCAGCAGCGCCCTACAATACGAGCAGTACTTC
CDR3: CASSALQYEQYF

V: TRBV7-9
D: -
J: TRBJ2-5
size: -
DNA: TGTGCCAGCAGCTTACAAGAGACCCAGTACTTC
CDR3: CASSLQETQYF

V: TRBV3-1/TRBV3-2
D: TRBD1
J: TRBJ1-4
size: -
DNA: TGTGCCAGCAGCAAAACCGGGACAGGAGATAAGGAAAAACTGTTTTTT
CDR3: CASSKTGTGDKEKLFF

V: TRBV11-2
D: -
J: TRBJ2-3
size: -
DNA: TGTGCCAGCGACCCGGGGGTCGTCACAGATACGCAGTATTTT
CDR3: CASDPGVVTDTQYF

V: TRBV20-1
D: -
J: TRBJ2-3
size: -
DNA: TGCAGTGCTGGAGTAACAGATACGCAGTATTTT
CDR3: CSAGVTDTQYF

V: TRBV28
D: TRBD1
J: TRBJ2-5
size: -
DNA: TGTGCCAGCAGTTTAGGCGTAGGGGGCAGGGAGACCCAGTACTTC
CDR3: CASSLGVGGRETQYF

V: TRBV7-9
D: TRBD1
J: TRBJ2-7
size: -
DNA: TGTGCCAGCAGCTTACCGGGACAGGGATCCTACGAGCAGTACTTC
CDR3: CASSLPGQGSYEQYF

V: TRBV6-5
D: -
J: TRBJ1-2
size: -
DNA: TGTGCCAGCAGACTACCAGGGGCGCCCGGAGTCTACACCTTC
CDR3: CASRLPGAPGVYTF

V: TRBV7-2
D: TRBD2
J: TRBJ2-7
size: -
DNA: TGTGCCAGCAGCTTTGGACTAGCGGGGTACGAGCAGTACTTC
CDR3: CASSFGLAGYEQYF

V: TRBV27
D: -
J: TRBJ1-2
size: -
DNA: TGTGCCAGCACCCCAACCCGGGGTGCTGGCTACACCTTC
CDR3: CASTPTRGAGYTF

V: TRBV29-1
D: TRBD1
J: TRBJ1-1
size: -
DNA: TGCAGCGTTGGACCGACAGGGATGAACACTGAAGCTTTCTTT
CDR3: CSVGPTGMNTEAFF

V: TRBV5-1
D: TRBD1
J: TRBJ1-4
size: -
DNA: TGCGCCAGCAGCACGGGACAGGGGGGTGAAAAACTGTTTTTT
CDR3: CASSTGQGGEKLFF

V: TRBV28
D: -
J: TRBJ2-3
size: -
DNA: TGTGCCAGCAGTGATCCGGGACATAAGGTGCAGTATTTT
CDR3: CASSDPGHKVQYF

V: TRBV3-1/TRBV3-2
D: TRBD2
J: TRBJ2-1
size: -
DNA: TGTGCCAGCAGCCCCACGAGCGGGAGATCCCCCTACAATGAGCAGTTCTTC
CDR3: CASSPTSGRSPYNEQFF

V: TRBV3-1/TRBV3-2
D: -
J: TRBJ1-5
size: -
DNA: TGTGCCAGCAGCCAAGAACACCGCAATCAGCCCCAGCATTTT
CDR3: CASSQEHRNQPQHF

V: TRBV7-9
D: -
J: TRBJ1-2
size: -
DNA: TGTGCCAGCAGCCCCCTGGGGGTAGGCAATTCGTATGGCTACACCTTC
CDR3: CASSPLGVGNSYGYTF

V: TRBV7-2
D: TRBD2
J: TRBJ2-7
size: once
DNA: TGTGCCAGCAGCTTAGTAGGGACTAGAAACGAGCAGTACTTC
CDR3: CASSLVGTRNEQYF

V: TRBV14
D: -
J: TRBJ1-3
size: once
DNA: TGTGCCAGCAGTGGGATTACCCCTGGAAACACCATATATTTT
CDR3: CASSGITPGNTIYF

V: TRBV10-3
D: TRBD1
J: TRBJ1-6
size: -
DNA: TGTGCCATCAGGCCGGGACAGGGGTCTCTATCACCCCTCCACTTT
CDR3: CAIRPGQGSLSPLHF

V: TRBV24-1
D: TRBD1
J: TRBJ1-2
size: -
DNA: TGTGCCACCAGTGATTCCACAGGGGGCTATGGCTACACCTTC
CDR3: CATSDSTGGYGYTF

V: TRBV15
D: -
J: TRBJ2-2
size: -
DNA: TGTGCCACCAGCTCAAAGGCGGTCACCGGATTGCTGTTTTTT
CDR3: CATSSKAVTGLLFF

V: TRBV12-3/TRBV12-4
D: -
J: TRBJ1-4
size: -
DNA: TGTGCCAGCAGTTTAGCTCCCTCTGAAAAACTGTTTTTT
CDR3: CASSLAPSEKLFF

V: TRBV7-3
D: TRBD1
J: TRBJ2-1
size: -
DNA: TGTGCCAGCAGCCCCCAGGGGGCGGGGTACAATGAGCAGTTCTTC
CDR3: CASSPQGAGYNEQFF

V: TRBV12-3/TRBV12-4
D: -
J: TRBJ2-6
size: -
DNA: TGTGCCAGCAGTTTATTGACTTTCAACGTCCTGACTTTC
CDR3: CASSLLTFNVLTF

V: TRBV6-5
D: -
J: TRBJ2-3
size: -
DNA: TGTGCCAGCAACCCAGGACAGCCAGGCGATACGCAGTATTTT
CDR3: CASNPGQPGDTQYF

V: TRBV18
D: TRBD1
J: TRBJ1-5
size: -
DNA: TGTGCCACCGAAAAGGACAGGCAGGATCAGCCCCAGCATTTT
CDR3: CATEKDRQDQPQHF

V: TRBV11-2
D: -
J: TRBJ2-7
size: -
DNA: TGTGCCAGCAGCTCAAGATTGACAGGCTACGAGCAGTACTTC
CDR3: CASSSRLTGYEQYF

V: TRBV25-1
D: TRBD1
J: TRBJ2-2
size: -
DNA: TGTGCCAGCAGTTCGCCACAGGGGTTCGGTGCCGGGGAGCTGTTTTTT
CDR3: CASSSPQGFGAGELFF

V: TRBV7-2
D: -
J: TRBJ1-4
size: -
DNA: TGTGCCAGCACCATGGGACGGGGAAATGAAAAACTGTTTTTT
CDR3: CASTMGRGNEKLFF

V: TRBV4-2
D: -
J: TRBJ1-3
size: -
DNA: TGTGCCAGCAGCCAAGATTCCAGAGGGAACACCATATATTTT
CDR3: CASSQDSRGNTIYF

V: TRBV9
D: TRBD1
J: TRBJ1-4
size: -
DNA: TGTGCCAGCAGCGTAGGACAGGGAGGTGAAAAACTGTTTTTT
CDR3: CASSVGQGGEKLFF